This TCR beta chain was profiled in a study of human T cells and chemical hapten exposure. Across the study: Small differences in pooled library volume mainly drove the variation in TCR yields per sample.

Germline lookup yields CDR1 SGHRS and CDR2 YFSETQ. The CDR3 consists of 13 residues. V gave up 3 bases and J gave up 3 bases, with 9 bases separating them. Time point reported: patch test 1, 2 weeks after DPC sensitization. The treatment is: therapeutic diphenylcyclopropenone sensitization with weekly scalp DPC. TCRdb recomputed calls from the RACE reads with MiXCR, one row per CDR3 protein. This sample has roughly 180,000 distinct CDR3 sequences, with more than 20% found just once. The receptor comes from a woman in her fifties or sixties with alopecia areata. Some clones in this sample may be carry-over from other donors' samples. Sequencing was performed on whole blood, taken in connection with sensitization to the hapten diphenylcyclopropenone (DPC). The chain couples TRBV5-1 to TRBJ2-5; D tentatively reads TRBD1 or TRBD2 (6 bases each). The CDR3 coding sequence is TGCGCCAGCAGCTGGGGGGCGGAAGAGACCCAGTACTTC. Protein: CASSWGAEETQYF. Combining the CDR3 with reference TRBV5-1 and TRBJ2-5 gives the whole variable domain KAGVTQTPRYLIKTRGQQVTLSCSPISGHRSVSWYQQTPGQGLQFLFEYFSETQRNKGNFPGRFSGRQFSNSRSEMNVSTLELGDSALYLCASSWGAEETQYFGPGTRLLVL.